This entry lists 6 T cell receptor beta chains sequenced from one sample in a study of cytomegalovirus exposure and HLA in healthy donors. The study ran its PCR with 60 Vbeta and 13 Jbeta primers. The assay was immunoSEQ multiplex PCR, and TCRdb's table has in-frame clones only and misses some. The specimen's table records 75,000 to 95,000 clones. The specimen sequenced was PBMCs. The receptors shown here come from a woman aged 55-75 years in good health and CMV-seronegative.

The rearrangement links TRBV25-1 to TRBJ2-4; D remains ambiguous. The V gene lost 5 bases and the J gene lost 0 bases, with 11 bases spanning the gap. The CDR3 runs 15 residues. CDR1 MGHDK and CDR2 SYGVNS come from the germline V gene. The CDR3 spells CASSPQELAKNIQYF. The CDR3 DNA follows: TGTGCCAGCAGTCCTCAAGAGCTAGCCAAAAACATTCAGTACTTC.

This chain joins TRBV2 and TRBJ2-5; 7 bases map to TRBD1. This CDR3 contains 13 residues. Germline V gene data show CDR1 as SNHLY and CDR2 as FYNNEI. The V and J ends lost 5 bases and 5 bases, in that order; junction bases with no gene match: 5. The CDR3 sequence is CASSRQGMETQYF. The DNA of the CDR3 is TGTGCCAGCAGTAGACAGGGAATGGAGACCCAGTACTTC.

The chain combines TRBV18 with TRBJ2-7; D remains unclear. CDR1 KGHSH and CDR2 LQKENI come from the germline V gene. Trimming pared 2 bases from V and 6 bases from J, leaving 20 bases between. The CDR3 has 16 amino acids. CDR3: CASSPVRSPTTVEQYF. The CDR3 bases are TGTGCCAGCTCACCAGTAAGGAGTCCGACCACGGTCGAGCAGTACTTC.

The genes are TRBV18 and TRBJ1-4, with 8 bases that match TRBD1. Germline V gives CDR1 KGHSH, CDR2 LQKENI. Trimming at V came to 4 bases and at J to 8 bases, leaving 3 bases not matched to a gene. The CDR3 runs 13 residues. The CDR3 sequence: CASSRGQDEKLFF. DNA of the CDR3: TGTGCCAGCTCACGGGGACAGGACGAAAAACTGTTTTTT. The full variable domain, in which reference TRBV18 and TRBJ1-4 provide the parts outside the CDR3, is NAGVMQNPRHLVRRRGQEARLRCSPMKGHSHVYWYRQLPEEGLKFMVYLQKENIIDESGMPKERFSAEFPKEGPSILRIQQVVRGDSAAYFCASSRGQDEKLFFGSGTQLSVL.

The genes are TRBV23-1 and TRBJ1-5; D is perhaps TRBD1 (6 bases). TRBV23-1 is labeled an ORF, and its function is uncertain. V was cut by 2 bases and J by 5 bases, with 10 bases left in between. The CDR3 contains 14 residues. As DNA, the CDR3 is TGCGCCAGCAGTCAACCATACAGGGATCAGCCCCAGCATTTT. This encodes CASSQPYRDQPQHF.

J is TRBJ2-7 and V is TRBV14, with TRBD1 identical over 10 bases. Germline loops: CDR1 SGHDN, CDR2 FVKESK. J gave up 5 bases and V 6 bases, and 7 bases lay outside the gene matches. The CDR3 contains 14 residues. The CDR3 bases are TGTGCCAGCAGAGGGACAGGGGACGGCGACGAGCAGTACTTC. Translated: CASRGTGDGDEQYF.